This paragraph covers one T cell receptor beta chain sequence. Its antigen is still unknown. In germline, CDR1 is SGHTA, CDR2 FQGNSA. The CDR3 totals 14 residues. V shed 1 base and J shed 5 bases, with 12 bases lying between them. The data belong to a study of blood T cells in healthy people across ages. Notes on the study in general: No conclusive comparison of naive versus antigen-experienced cells was possible with unsorted PBMCs. When set beside aged donors, long-lived donors presented more naive CD4+ cells and higher diversity. Diversity was estimated from one million T cells, and these estimates were considered underestimates. Per million T cells, the diversity of TCR beta decreased roughly linearly as age advanced.

Sample-barcoded 5' priming and a J-beta primer mix drove a second PCR of about 6 to 12 cycles. TCRdb reanalysed the 5' RACE reads using MiXCR and keeps one entry per CDR3 protein. The sample includes around 1.1 million distinct CDR3 sequences, around two fifths seen only once; the top ten take over 10%. The sequence came from a man younger than 35 in good health. V gene TRBV7-2 combines with J gene TRBJ2-7; either TRBD1 or TRBD2 may supply D (6 bases each). Sequencing was carried out using blood. The CDR3 loop is CASSLGSGEDEQYF. CDR3 sequence (DNA): TGTGCCAGCAGCTTAGGGTCAGGGGAGGACGAGCAGTACTTC.